This T cell receptor beta chain was captured by sequencing in a study of T cells in Graves' hyperthyroidism and ophthalmopathy (dated by TCRdb to the late 2010s). Study-wide context: Peripheral blood samples were taken at initial diagnosis, before any treatment was given. Whether ophthalmopathy could be predicted prospectively was tested in an independent validation cohort made up of roughly 19 hyperthyroidism patients plus 17 patients who later progressed to ophthalmopathy. The paper reports TCR Vbeta CDR3 sequencing of some 140 peripheral blood samples: some 44 ophthalmopathy, roughly 80 hyperthyroidism and approximately 17 progressor patients. A discovery cohort of about a hundred patients, 43 with Graves' ophthalmopathy and fewer than 65 with stable Graves' hyperthyroidism, was used to find distinguishing TCR V-J signatures. Once sampling was done, hyperthyroidism patients were given methimazole at a starting dose of 30 mg daily, whereas ophthalmopathy patients were given high-dose intravenous methylprednisolone. Thyroid tissue and blood T-cell repertoires from about six Graves' hyperthyroidism patients were also compared in the study. The 75 to 100 discovery patients were divided at random into training and test sets in a 7:3 ratio. Results and caveats for the whole study, not just this receptor: In validation, progression to ophthalmopathy was predicted by the model with 70.59% sensitivity and nearly 75% specificity, a median of roughly 6 months before onset. A 13 V-J signature model separated ophthalmopathy from stable hyperthyroidism, with nearly 90% sensitivity and 81.08% specificity in cross-validation and 80%/75% in testing. No statistical method was used to set the sample size in advance, and investigators knew the group allocation. Most expanded thyroid clonotypes (frequency above 0.001) were also found in blood, which suggests that blood repertoires may mirror thyroid immune responses.

Stable Graves' hyperthyroidism was defined as no progression to ophthalmopathy during 18 months of follow-up. The hyperthyroidism patients were between 18 and 65 years old and newly diagnosed, with a disease duration of less than 2 months. Exclusion was applied to patients with uncontrolled infections, other autoimmune diseases, pregnancy or lactation. Diagnoses were based on clinical symptoms, serum thyroxine and TRAb, thyroid ultrasound and orbital computed tomography. Ficoll-Paque density gradient centrifugation was used to isolate PBMCs from about 9.4 ml of fresh peripheral blood. Trizol reagent was used to extract total RNA, and RNA quality was then checked on an Agilent 2100 Bioanalyzer. The TCR beta CDR3 regions were amplified from RNA transcripts. The first round of RT-PCR for the TCR CDR3 was performed with the HTBI primer set and the Qiagen OneStep RT-PCR kit. A second multiplex PCR round built the libraries, followed by size selection and purification. Sequencing of the libraries was done on an Illumina HiSeq2000 using paired-end 100 bp reads. The authors processed their data as follows. SOAPnuke was used to process the raw data, with reads discarded if the reads contained adapters or uncalled bases, had a mean Phred below 15, or lacked an exact constant-primer or identifier match. High-quality paired reads were merged using COPE v1.2.5, and each unique nucleotide sequence was defined as a clonotype. Clonotypes were aligned to IMGT TRBV, TRBD and TRBJ reference segments using MiTCR v1.1. Only V-J combinations with frequency above 0.0001, covering roughly 99% of repertoires, were analysed. The TCS score was defined as the ratio of F50 (clonal expansion) to E x V (chaos), calculated using BLOSUM62-based TCRdist between CDR3 peptides within each V-J. Welch's t-statistics and random forest reduced just over 500 V-J features to 13, which were used in a naive Bayes classifier (R e1071). TCRdb applied fastp at Q25 and MiXCR to the public reads, then kept only in-frame beta chains. Each record represents a unique CDR3 protein, reported with the most common genes and DNA among its rows. In this record, the V and J calls reflect TCRdb's handling and not the investigators' own analysis. The sample profile shows approximately 700,000 distinct CDR3 sequences; about 17% of them were found once. The ten largest clonotypes hold around 8% of the sample.

The CDR3 has 16 amino acids, counting the end cysteine and phenylalanine. Just the 48-base CDR3 DNA is kept, in frame starting at base 1. CDR1 and CDR2 were assigned from the germline V gene (reference sequence) as DFQATT and SNEGSKA. Cut back by 0 bases and 0 bases, the V and J ends lie 15 bases apart. For this clonotype: Its antigen is currently not known. Per-base quality was not reported, and no clone a single base away is much larger than it.

Rearrangement joined TRBV20-1 to TRBJ2-7; a tentative D match to TRBD2 spans 6 bases. Specimen: blood. The sequence derives from a man aged 18 to 35 with Graves' hyperthyroidism. The CDR3 reads CSARDSVSGTSYEQYF. In nucleotides, the sequence is TGCAGTGCTAGAGACAGCGTTAGCGGAACCTCCTACGAGCAGTACTTC.